This TCR beta chain derives from a study of blood T cells in healthy people across ages. Study observations and caveats: The CMV status of each donor remained undetermined, and this could have confounded shifts in expanded clonotypes. Diversity of TCR beta per million T cells declined in a roughly linear way with age.

On this clonotype itself: Its antigen is unknown.

For the second PCR, which ran for about 7 to 12 cycles, a sample-barcoded 5' primer and a J-beta primer mix were used. Using its own MiXCR run on the 5' RACE reads, TCRdb lists one record per CDR3 protein. The sample shows hundreds of thousands of distinct CDR3 sequences, roughly 43% of them seen only once. Germline-derived CDR1 and CDR2 are SGHAT and FQDESV (reference sequence). The CDR3 has 16 residues. V shed 4 bases and J 4 bases; nucleotides not matched to a gene: 9. V is TRBV11-1 and J is TRBJ1-1; 10 bases align to TRBD1. The source is a man of 80 years or more in good health. The sample comprised blood. This chain's CDR3 is CASSSRQGAGGTEAFF. In DNA form, the CDR3 reads TGTGCCAGCAGCTCAAGACAGGGGGCTGGGGGCACTGAAGCTTTCTTT.